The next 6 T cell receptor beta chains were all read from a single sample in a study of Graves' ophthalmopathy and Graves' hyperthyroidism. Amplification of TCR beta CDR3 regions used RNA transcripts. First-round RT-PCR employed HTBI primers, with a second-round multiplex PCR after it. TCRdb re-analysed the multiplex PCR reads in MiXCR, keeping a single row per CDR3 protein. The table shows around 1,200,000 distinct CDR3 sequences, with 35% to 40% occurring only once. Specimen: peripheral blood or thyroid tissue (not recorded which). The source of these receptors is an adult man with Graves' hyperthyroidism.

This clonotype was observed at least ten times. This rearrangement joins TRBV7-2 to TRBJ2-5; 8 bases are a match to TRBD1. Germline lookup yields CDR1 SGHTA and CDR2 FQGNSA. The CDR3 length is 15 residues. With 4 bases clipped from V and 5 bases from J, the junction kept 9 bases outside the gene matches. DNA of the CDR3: TGTGCCAGCAGCTCCTGGACAGGGAAATTCGAGACCCAGTACTTC. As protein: CASSSWTGKFETQYF.

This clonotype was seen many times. CDR3 in amino acids: CASSEGQLIEAFF. The CDR3 coding sequence is TGTGCCAGCAGTGAGGGACAGCTAATTGAAGCTTTCTTT. The chain combines TRBV2 with TRBJ1-1; 7 bases align to TRBD1. From germline, CDR1 is SNHLY and CDR2 FYNNEI. Trimming cost V 3 bases and J 7 bases; bases outside gene matches: 5. The CDR3 loop spans 13 amino acids.

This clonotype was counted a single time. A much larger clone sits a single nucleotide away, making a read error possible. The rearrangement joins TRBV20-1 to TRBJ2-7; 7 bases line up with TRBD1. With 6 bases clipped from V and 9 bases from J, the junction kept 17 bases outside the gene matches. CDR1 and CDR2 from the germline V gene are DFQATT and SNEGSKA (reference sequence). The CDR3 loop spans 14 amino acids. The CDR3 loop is CSAFERDRGTGQYF. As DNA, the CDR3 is TGCAGTGCCTTCGAACGGGACAGAGGAACGGGGCAGTACTTC.

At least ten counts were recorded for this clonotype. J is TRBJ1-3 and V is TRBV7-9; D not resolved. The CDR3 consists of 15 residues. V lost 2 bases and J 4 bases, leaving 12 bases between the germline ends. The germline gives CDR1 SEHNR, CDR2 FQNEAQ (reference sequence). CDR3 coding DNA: TGTGCCAGCAGCTTAACAGAACGAGGGGGAAACACCATATATTTT. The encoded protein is CASSLTERGGNTIYF.

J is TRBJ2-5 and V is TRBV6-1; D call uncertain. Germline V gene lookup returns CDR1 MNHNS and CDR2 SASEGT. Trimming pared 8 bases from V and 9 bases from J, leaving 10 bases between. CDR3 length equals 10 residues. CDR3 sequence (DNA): TGTGCCAGCTACCTTGGGGCCCAGTACTTC. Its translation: CASYLGAQYF.

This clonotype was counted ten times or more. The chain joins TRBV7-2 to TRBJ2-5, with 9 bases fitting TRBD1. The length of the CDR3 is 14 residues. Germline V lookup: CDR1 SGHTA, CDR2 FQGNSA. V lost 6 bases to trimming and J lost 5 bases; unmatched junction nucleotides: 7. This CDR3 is CASRSTGGGETQYF. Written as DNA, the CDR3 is TGTGCCAGCAGGTCGACAGGGGGGGGGGAGACCCAGTACTTC.